This T cell receptor (beta chain) was found in a study of cytomegalovirus exposure and HLA in healthy donors (dated by TCRdb to about 2017). Regarding the research as a whole: An earlier analysis of approximately 640 of the donors reported 250 to 350 Gb of sequence data and 117 million unique TCR beta sequences from roughly 200 million T cells. High-throughput TCR immunosequencing, statistical association of individual TCRs with disease status, and machine learning were combined to predict cytomegalovirus infection status. To decide whether each TCR beta V gene segment behaved as functional or pseudogenic, an earlier analysis of several hundred of the donors relied on high-throughput TCR beta sequencing. Of the 398 genotyped donors, around 81% fell in the genetic ancestry cluster associated with self-reported Caucasian donors. Five DR-DQ haplotypes were handled as single units for association and clustering, since linkage in the cohort was strong. The study was designed to test whether signatures of past pathogen exposure could be identified by cataloging public T cell receptors. Among under 450 genotyped donors of the cohort, an average of approximately 240,000 unique TCR beta nucleotide sequences were sequenced per donor, approximately 20% of them non-productive. A later analysis re-examined previously published TCR beta repertoires from just over 650 donors and added high-resolution HLA genotyping to investigate patterns of TCR occurrence. The number of typed donors differed by locus: about 620-630 for A, B, C, DRB1 and DQB1; 500 to 550 for DQA1; over 600 for DPA1; and some 430 for DPB1. HLA typing included class I and class II loci at four-digit resolution. The study profiled the T cell repertoires of hundreds of subjects by immunosequencing and related them to cytomegalovirus serostatus. Rather than drawing on any new phenotypic data, the later analysis identified candidate immune exposures from TCR beta sequences and the way those sequences occurred across donors. Every discovery cohort repertoire had been produced on one sequencing platform. Donor age, sex, ethnicity and CMV serostatus were compiled together with the repertoire data. In addition to the first cohort of approximately 650 subjects, a separate validation cohort of under 150 different subjects was used. Genome-wide SNP genotypes for about three fifths of the 666 donors were used in a later genetic analysis, which treated that subset as a discovery cohort. Around 320 gigabases of sequencing data and tens of millions of unique TCR sequences were included in an early release covering about 620 HLA-typed donors.

Library construction relied on the immunoSEQ multiplex PCR assay. For the multiplex PCR, a mixture combining 60 forward primers for TCR Vbeta segments and 13 reverse primers for TCR Jbeta segments was used. A multiplex PCR assay on genomic DNA amplified the CDR3 region of rearranged TCR beta genes. On the Illumina HiSeq System, the amplified TCR beta libraries were sequenced as 87-base-pair reads. On the authors' methods: Across the 670 or so repertoires, a later analysis counted roughly 77 million unique TCR beta chains, 9.5 million to 12 million of which were shared by at least two donors. Raw reads were error-corrected and collapsed into unique sequences with a nearest-neighbor algorithm that merged closely related sequences to remove PCR and sequencing errors. V, D and J gene segments were assigned by aligning CDR3 sequences to IMGT reference sequences. For a sequence to be retained, at least a six-nucleotide match to both a V gene segment and a J gene segment was required. A rearrangement counted as productive if the CDR3 had no stop codons and remained in frame with V and J, and every other rearrangement counted as non-productive. CDR3 was defined by IMGT convention, running from the second conserved V-encoded cysteine to the conserved J-encoded phenylalanine. Sequences without an unambiguous match to a single V gene segment were excluded from the earlier analysis of 587 of the donors. An earlier analysis of roughly 590 of the donors called V segments functional above 56.7% productive rearrangements and segregating when the between-donor standard deviation exceeded 5%. A statistical classification framework was developed to diagnose cytomegalovirus status using the catalog of TCR beta chain sequences. V and J gene assignment, in a later analysis, came from comparing TCR nucleotide sequences with IMGT/GENE-DB human TR gene sequences. A later analysis assigned CDR3 sequences and most-parsimonious VDJ recombination scenarios with the TCRdist pipeline. A later analysis defined each TCR beta chain by its CDR3 amino acid sequence plus V-gene family, and excluded reads lacking a unique V-gene family. A later analysis removed 592 highly shared, low-generation-probability nucleotide sequences to deal with suspected cross-contamination and a sequencing artifact. A later analysis calculated a clonal expansion index for each public chain from normalized within-repertoire ranks of inferred template counts. Generation probabilities in a later analysis came from a VDJ recombination model fitted to out-of-frame rearrangements, and those results were checked against IGoR. In a later analysis, TCR-TCR, TCR-HLA and TCR-CMV co-occurrence was scored with hypergeometric tests, and a repertoire-size bias correction was applied to TCR pairs. In a later analysis, false discovery rates were estimated by permuting HLA or CMV assignments 20 times. In a later analysis, co-occurring TCRs were grouped using DBSCAN, and TCRdist sequence similarity was added for clustering within HLA-allele-positive subsets. For co-occurrence clustering, repertoires with fewer than 30,000 or more than 120,000 public chains were excluded, along with 4 to 6 repertoires with anomalous nucleotide sharing. TCRdb holds this immuneACCESS table with in-frame rearrangements only. Some clones are missing; in checked studies, unresolved V genes explain under half, and the rest has no known cause. V, J and clone size are those of that table, while D and trimming were read from the DNA. The sample has some 190,000 clones on record, about 83% of them singletons. The ten largest clonotypes hold about 2.6% of the sample.

In total, about 650 healthy bone marrow donors made up the cohort. Cohort members were all nominally healthy when sampled, although unrecorded immune exposures were likely present. The donor tested CMV seronegative and was one of the 352 seronegative cohort members. A peripheral blood sample was collected from each donor, and TCR beta sequencing was performed on peripheral blood mononuclear cells. Genomic DNA was extracted from the blood cell samples with the Qiagen DNeasy Blood Extraction Kit. Study-wide findings and limitations: Correlated functional status among segregating V segments might be attributable to linkage disequilibrium, but an unknown experimental factor could not be ruled out. Most CMV-associated TCR beta chains appeared to be HLA-restricted in a later analysis, and the HLA associations seemed to be driven largely by CMV exposure. Because some donors lacked HLA typing at each locus, the association tests relied only on the typed subset. The classifier was reported to diagnose cytomegalovirus status with high specificity and sensitivity in both the original cohort and the validation cohort. A later genetic analysis reported fewer N-insertions in productive TCRs among donors in an Asian-associated ancestry cluster than the roughly 700-donor mean. Across donors, most TCR sequences were observed very rarely, whereas some public TCRs were present in many individuals. A few of the identified cytomegalovirus-associated TCR beta chains were confirmed in vitro to be specific for cytomegalovirus antigens. A further reported finding was that TCR beta sequences accurately predicted the HLA-A and HLA-B alleles for most subjects in the first cohort. The cohort was sequenced for TCR beta chains only, and without alpha or paired-chain data the features that could be detected were limited. Specific HLA alleles were associated with 15,000 to 20,000 TCR beta sequences at a false discovery rate of 0.05 in a later analysis. CMV serostatus was the only immune exposure information available for the cohort. An earlier analysis of around 600 of the donors showed that most TCR beta V segments appeared in productive rearrangements either about 90% or about 30% of the time, which broadly matched IMGT annotations. It was suggested by the authors that the approach could potentially be generalized to other disease states and immunological phenotypes. Some IMGT-functional V segments, including TRBV6-2 and TRBV6-3, could not be told apart with the 87-base-pair reads, so those segments were excluded. Compared with equally common non-associated chains, HLA-associated TCR beta chains in a later analysis were more clonally expanded and had lower generation probabilities. V-gene and J-gene trimming of TCR beta chains was associated with a missense DCLRE1C variant in a later genetic analysis, and the association was replicated in an independent cohort. A cluster of highly shared sequence variants was judged likely to be a technical artifact of the sequencing pipeline. Several of the top co-occurrence clusters appeared to be linked to parvovirus B19, influenza, CMV and Epstein-Barr virus, according to a later analysis. Presence/absence analyses assumed roughly uniform sequencing depth across donors, an assumption that may not hold. In a later analysis, TCR association rates were found to vary across HLA loci, with the most associated TCRs seen for DRB1 alleles and the fewest for HLA-C alleles. A total of 164 TCR beta chains were listed by the study as associated with cytomegalovirus. Assigning TCR associations to individual alleles was difficult when HLA alleles, especially DR and DQ, strongly co-occurred. The earlier analysis of some 540 of the donors excluded roughly 16 rarely observed V segments, including chromosome 9 orphons, because counts were too low.

Counted from cysteine to phenylalanine, this CDR3 has 17 amino acids. The kept DNA is CDR3 alone, 51 bases in frame from the first base. Trimming leaves V shorter by 4 bases and J shorter by 0 bases, with the junction holding 10 bases beyond the gene matches. The germline V gene encodes CDR1 SEHNR and CDR2 FQNEAQ (reference sequence). With respect to this clone: It has no known antigen specificity. Per-base qualities were not stored, and no clone one base away is much larger.

This TCR was recovered from a female donor in good health and CMV-seronegative. The specimen was PBMCs. The chain couples TRBV7-9 to TRBJ2-3, with 7 bases in between that match TRBD2. The DNA is as follows: TGTGCCAGCAGCTACCCGACTAGCTCCACTAGCACAGATACGCAGTATTTT. The encoded protein is CASSYPTSSTSTDTQYF.